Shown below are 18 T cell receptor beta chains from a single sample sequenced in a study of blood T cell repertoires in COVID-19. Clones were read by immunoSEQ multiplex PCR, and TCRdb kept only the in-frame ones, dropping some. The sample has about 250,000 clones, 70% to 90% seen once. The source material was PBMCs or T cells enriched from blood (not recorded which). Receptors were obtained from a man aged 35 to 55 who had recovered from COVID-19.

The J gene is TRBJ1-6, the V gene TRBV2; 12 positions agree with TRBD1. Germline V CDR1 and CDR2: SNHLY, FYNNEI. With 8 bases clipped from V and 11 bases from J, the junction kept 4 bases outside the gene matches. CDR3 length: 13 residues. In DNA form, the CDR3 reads TGTGCCAGCCGGGGACAGGGGGCCACACCCCTCCACTTT. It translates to CASRGQGATPLHF.

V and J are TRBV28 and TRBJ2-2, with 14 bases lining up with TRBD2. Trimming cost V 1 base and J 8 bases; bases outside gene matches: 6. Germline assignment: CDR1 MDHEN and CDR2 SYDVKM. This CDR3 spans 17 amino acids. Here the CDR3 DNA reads TGTGCCAGCAGTTTATCCGGGACTAGCGGGAGTGTAGGGGAGCTGTTTTTT. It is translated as CASSLSGTSGSVGELFF.

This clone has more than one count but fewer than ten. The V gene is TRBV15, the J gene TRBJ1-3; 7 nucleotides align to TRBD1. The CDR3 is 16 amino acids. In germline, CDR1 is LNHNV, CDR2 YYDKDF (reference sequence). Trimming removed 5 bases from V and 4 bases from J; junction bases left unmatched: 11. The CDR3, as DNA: TGTGCCACCAGCGGGGGACAGATTGAAAACGGAAACACCATATATTTT. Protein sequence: CATSGGQIENGNTIYF.

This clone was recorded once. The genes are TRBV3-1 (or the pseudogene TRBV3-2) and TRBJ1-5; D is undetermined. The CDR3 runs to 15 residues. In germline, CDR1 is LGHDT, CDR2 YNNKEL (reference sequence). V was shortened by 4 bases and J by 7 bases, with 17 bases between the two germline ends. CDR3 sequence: CASSPSGGSRQPQHF. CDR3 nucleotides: TGTGCCAGCAGCCCCAGTGGCGGTTCTAGACAGCCCCAGCATTTT.

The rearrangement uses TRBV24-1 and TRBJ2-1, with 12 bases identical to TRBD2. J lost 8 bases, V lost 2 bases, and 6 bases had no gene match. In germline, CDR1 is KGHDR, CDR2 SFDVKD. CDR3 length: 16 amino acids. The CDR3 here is CATSDYGTSGFDEQFF. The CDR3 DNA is TGTGCCACCAGTGATTATGGGACTAGCGGGTTCGATGAGCAGTTCTTC.

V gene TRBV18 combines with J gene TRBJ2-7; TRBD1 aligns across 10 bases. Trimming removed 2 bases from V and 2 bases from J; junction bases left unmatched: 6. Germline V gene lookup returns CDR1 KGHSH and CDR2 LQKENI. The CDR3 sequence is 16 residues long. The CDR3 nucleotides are TGTGCCAGCTCACCATTGGGACAGGGGTTAACCTACGAGCAGTACTTC. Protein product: CASSPLGQGLTYEQYF. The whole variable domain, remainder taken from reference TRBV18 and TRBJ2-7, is NAGVMQNPRHLVRRRGQEARLRCSPMKGHSHVYWYRQLPEEGLKFMVYLQKENIIDESGMPKERFSAEFPKEGPSILRIQQVVRGDSAAYFCASSPLGQGLTYEQYFGPGTRLTVT.

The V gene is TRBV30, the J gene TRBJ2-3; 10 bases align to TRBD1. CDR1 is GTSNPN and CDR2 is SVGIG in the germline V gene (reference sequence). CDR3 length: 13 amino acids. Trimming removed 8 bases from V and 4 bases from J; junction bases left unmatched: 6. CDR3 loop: CASDRGQSDTQYF. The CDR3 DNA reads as TGTGCCAGTGACAGGGGGCAGTCAGATACGCAGTATTTT.

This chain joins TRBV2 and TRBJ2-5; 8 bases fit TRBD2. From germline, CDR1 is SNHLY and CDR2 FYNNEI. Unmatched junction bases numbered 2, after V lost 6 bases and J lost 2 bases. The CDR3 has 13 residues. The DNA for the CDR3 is TGTGCCAGCAGGCGGGAGGTACAAGAGACCCAGTACTTC. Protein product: CASRREVQETQYF.

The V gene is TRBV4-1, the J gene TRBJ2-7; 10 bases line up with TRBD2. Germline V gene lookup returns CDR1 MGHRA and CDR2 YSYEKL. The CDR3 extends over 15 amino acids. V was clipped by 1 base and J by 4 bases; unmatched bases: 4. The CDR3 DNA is TGCGCCAGCAGCCAAGGAAATAGCGGGAGGTACGAGCAGTACTTC. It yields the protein CASSQGNSGRYEQYF.

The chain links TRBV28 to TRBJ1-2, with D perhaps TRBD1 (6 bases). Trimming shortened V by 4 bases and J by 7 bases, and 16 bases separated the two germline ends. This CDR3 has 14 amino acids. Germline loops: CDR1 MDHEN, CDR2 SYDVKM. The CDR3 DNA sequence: TGTGCCAGCAGTTCCCCCCCAGGGGAAGGTGGCTACACCTTC. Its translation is CASSSPPGEGGYTF.

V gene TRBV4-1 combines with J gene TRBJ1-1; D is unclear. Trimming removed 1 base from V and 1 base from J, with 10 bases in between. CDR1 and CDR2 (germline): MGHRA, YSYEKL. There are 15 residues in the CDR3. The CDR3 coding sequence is TGCGCCAGCAGCCAAGGCGCGGCGGAGAACACTGAAGCTTTCTTT. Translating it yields CASSQGAAENTEAFF.

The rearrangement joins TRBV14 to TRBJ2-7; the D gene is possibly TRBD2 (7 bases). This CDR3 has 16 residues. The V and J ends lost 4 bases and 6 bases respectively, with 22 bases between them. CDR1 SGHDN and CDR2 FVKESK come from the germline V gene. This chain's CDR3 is CASSLIPIEGGVEQYF. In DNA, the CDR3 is TGTGCCAGCAGCCTCATCCCAATAGAAGGGGGGGTCGAGCAGTACTTC.

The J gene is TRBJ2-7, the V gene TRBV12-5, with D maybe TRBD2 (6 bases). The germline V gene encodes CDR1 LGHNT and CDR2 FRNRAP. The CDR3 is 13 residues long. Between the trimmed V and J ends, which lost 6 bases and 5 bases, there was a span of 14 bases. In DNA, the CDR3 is TGTGCTAGTGGGCGGGGCGGACCCGACGAGCAGTACTTC. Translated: CASGRGGPDEQYF. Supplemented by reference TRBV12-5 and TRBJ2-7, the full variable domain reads DARVTQTPRHKVTEMGQEVTMRCQPILGHNTVFWYRQTMMQGLELLAYFRNRAPLDDSGMPKDRFSAEMPDATLATLKIQPSEPRDSAVYFCASGRGGPDEQYFGPGTRLTVT.

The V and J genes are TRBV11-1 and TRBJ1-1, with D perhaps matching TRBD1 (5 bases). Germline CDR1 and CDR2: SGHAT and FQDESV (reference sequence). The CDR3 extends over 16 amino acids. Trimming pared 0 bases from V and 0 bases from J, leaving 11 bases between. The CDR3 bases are TGTGCCAGCAGCTTAGCGCCTGGGGCGCTGAACACTGAAGCTTTCTTT. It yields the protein CASSLAPGALNTEAFF.

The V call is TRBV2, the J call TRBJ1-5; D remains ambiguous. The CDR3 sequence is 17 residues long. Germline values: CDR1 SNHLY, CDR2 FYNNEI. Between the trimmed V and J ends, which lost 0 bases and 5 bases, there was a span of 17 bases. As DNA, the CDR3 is TGTGCCAGCAGTGAAGCGCAAGTCTCGTACAGTCATCAGCCCCAGCATTTT. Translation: CASSEAQVSYSHQPQHF.

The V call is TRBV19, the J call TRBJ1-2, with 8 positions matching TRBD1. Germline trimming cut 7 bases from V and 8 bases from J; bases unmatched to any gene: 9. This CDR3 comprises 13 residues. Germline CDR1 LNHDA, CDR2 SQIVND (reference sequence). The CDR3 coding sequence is TGTGCCAGTATCCAAACAGGGGGAGCCGGCTACACCTTC. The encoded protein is CASIQTGGAGYTF.

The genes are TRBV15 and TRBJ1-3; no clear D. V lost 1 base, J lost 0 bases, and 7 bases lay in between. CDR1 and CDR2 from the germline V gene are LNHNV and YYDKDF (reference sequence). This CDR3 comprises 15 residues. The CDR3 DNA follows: TGTGCCACCAGCAGAGGCCGAGACTCTGGAAACACCATATATTTT. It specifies CATSRGRDSGNTIYF.

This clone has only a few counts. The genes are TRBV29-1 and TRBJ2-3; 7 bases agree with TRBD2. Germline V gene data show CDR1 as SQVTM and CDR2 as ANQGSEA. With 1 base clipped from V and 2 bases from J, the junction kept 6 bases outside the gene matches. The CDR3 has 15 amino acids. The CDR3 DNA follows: TGCAGCGTTGAAGGCCTAGCGGAAACCACAGATACGCAGTATTTT. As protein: CSVEGLAETTDTQYF.